The 27 T cell receptor beta chains in this list originate from one sample, sequenced in a study of Ad26.COV2.S vaccination and SARS-CoV-2 variants. Profiled with immunoSEQ multiplex PCR; TCRdb holds only in-frame clones, not every one. The sample carries around 170,000 clones, approximately 88% recorded once. The sequencing here drew on peripheral blood, taken after recovery from COVID-19. The receptors shown here come from a human donor who had recovered from COVID-19.

The rearrangement uses TRBV11-2 and TRBJ2-6; no clear D. The CDR3 totals 12 residues. V dropped 5 bases and J dropped 4 bases, with 3 bases sitting between them. CDR1 and CDR2 from the germline V gene are SGHAT and FQNNGV. The CDR3 coding sequence is TGTGCCAGCAGCCCCGGGGCCAACGTCCTGACTTTC. This sequence encodes CASSPGANVLTF.

The chain joins TRBV28 to TRBJ2-7; 9 bases align to TRBD2. With 2 bases clipped from V and 6 bases from J, the junction kept 11 bases outside the gene matches. This CDR3 spans 16 amino acids. Germline V lookup: CDR1 MDHEN, CDR2 SYDVKM. This CDR3 is CASSLRGPAGGGEQYF. The CDR3 nucleotides are TGTGCCAGCAGTTTACGCGGCCCGGCGGGGGGGGGCGAGCAGTACTTC.

The chain couples TRBV19 to TRBJ2-1, with D possibly TRBD2 on 5 matching bases. Trimming took off 5 bases at V and 4 bases at J, with 12 bases between the two ends. Germline V lookup: CDR1 LNHDA, CDR2 SQIVND (reference sequence). This CDR3 comprises 14 residues. CDR3 amino acids: CASSPTLAYNEQFF. CDR3 DNA sequence: TGTGCCAGTAGTCCAACCCTAGCTTACAATGAGCAGTTCTTC. The full variable domain, with the rest looked up from reference TRBV19 and TRBJ2-1, is DGGITQSPKYLFRKEGQNVTLSCEQNLNHDAMYWYRQDPGQGLRLIYYSQIVNDFQKGDIAEGYSVSREKKESFPLTVTSAQKNPTAFYLCASSPTLAYNEQFFGPGTRLTVL.

The chain joins TRBV2 to TRBJ2-1, with a tentative D call TRBD2 (5 bases). The CDR3 runs to 13 residues. Per the germline V gene, CDR1 is SNHLY and CDR2 is FYNNEI. V shed 9 bases and J shed 7 bases, with 16 bases lying between them. CDR3 sequence reads: CASSVGPGNEQFF. CDR3 sequence (DNA): TGTGCCAGTTCGGTCGGACCGGGAAATGAGCAGTTCTTC.

The chain combines TRBV6-5 with TRBJ2-2; TRBD1 matches at 9 bases. Germline-derived CDR1 and CDR2 are MNHEY and SVGAGI. Losses at the gene ends were 6 bases for V and 8 bases for J; bases not matched to a gene: 10. CDR3 size: 15 residues. The CDR3 reads CASRAGTGTIGELFF. For the CDR3, the DNA is TGTGCCAGCAGAGCCGGGACAGGGACAATTGGGGAGCTGTTTTTT.

CDR3 sequence reads: CASSLAGQSYEQYF. CDR3 DNA: TGTGCCAGCAGCTTAGCAGGCCAGTCCTACGAGCAGTACTTC. This sequence joins TRBV7-9 and TRBJ2-7; D not certain. CDR3 length: 14 residues. V was trimmed by 0 bases and J by 1 base, leaving 7 bases between them. The germline CDR1 and CDR2 sequences are SEHNR and FQNEAQ (reference sequence).

V gene TRBV6-6 combines with J gene TRBJ2-7; the D gene is possibly TRBD2 (6 bases). V gave up 4 bases and J gave up 3 bases, with 16 bases separating them. CDR1 and CDR2 (germline): MNHNY, SVGAGI (reference sequence). The length of the CDR3 is 15 residues. The CDR3 nucleotides are TGTGCCAGCAGTTTGTTGGCGGGACCGTACTACGAGCAGTACTTC. It specifies CASSLLAGPYYEQYF.

The chain joins TRBV7-9 to TRBJ2-7; TRBD1 aligns across 9 bases. V was pared by 4 bases and J by 2 bases, with 3 bases of the junction left unmatched. From germline, CDR1 is SEHNR and CDR2 FQNEAQ (reference sequence). This CDR3 region has 14 residues. The CDR3 loop reads CASSSGQGTYEQYF. The CDR3 nucleotides are TGTGCCAGCAGCTCCGGACAGGGGACCTACGAGCAGTACTTC.

V gene TRBV12-3 or TRBV12-4 combines with J gene TRBJ2-7; possibly TRBD1 or TRBD2 for D (5 bases each). The CDR3 covers 13 residues. V lost 6 bases, J lost 3 bases, and 12 bases lay in between. The CDR3 DNA sequence: TGTGCCAGCAGCCTGGGACCGCACTACGAGCAGTACTTC. It translates to CASSLGPHYEQYF.

The CDR3 spells CASSWGNEQFF. As DNA, the CDR3 is TGCGCCAGCAGCTGGGGCAATGAGCAGTTCTTC. This rearrangement joins TRBV5-1 to TRBJ2-1; D ambiguous. CDR1 SGHRS and CDR2 YFSETQ come from the germline V gene. The CDR3 is 11 amino acids. V lost 3 bases, J lost 6 bases, and 4 bases lay in between.

The genes are TRBV28 and TRBJ2-4; D is uncertain. Germline V gives CDR1 MDHEN, CDR2 SYDVKM. The CDR3 is 12 residues long. Between the trimmed V and J ends, which lost 6 bases and 6 bases, there was a span of 9 bases. The CDR3 coding sequence is TGTGCCAGCAGCCTGAACCTAAACATTCAGTACTTC. Amino acid sequence: CASSLNLNIQYF.

The chain couples TRBV2 to TRBJ2-6; no reliable D call. CDR3 size: 13 residues. Germline lookup yields CDR1 SNHLY and CDR2 FYNNEI. V was trimmed by 5 bases and J by 0 bases, leaving 2 bases between them. CDR3 residues: CASSYSGANVLTF. CDR3 bases: TGTGCCAGCAGTTACTCTGGGGCCAACGTCCTGACTTTC.

This chain connects TRBV19 to TRBJ2-7; perhaps TRBD2 as D (6 bases). The CDR3 runs to 15 residues. The V and J ends lost 2 bases and 3 bases respectively, with 14 bases between them. The germline gives CDR1 LNHDA, CDR2 SQIVND (reference sequence). The CDR3, as DNA: TGTGCCAGTAGTATATCGGCTAGGGGAGGCTACGAGCAGTACTTC. This translates into CASSISARGGYEQYF.

In this sample, this clone turned up a few times. The chain is built from TRBV11-2 and TRBJ2-3; 14 bases align to TRBD2. CDR3 length: 15 amino acids. Germline V CDR1 and CDR2: SGHAT, FQNNGV. With 5 bases clipped from V and 6 bases from J, the junction kept 4 bases outside the gene matches. CDR3 protein: CASSRLAGGPDTQYF. As DNA, the CDR3 is TGTGCCAGCAGCCGACTAGCGGGAGGGCCGGATACGCAGTATTTT.

The V gene is TRBV2, the J gene TRBJ1-4; tentatively, D is TRBD1 (5 bases). The ends were cut back, 6 bases at V and 7 bases at J, with 12 bases in the middle. This CDR3 region has 13 residues. Germline CDR1 SNHLY, CDR2 FYNNEI. The CDR3, as DNA: TGTGCCAGCAGCCTAGAGGGGAGTGAAAAACTGTTTTTT. This sequence encodes CASSLEGSEKLFF. The variable domain in full, with the rest retrieved from reference TRBV2 and TRBJ1-4, is EPEVTQTPSHQVTQMGQEVILRCVPISNHLYFYWYRQILGQKVEFLVSFYNNEISEKSEIFDDQFSVERPDGSNFTLKIRSTKLEDSAMYFCASSLEGSEKLFFGSGTQLSVL.

CDR3 protein: CASSQVPGPSYEQYF. CDR3 DNA: TGCGCCAGCAGCCAGGTTCCGGGACCCTCCTACGAGCAGTACTTC. This rearrangement joins TRBV4-1 to TRBJ2-7; D could derive from TRBD1 or TRBD2 (5 bases each). This CDR3 contains 15 residues. Trimming stripped 3 bases from V and 0 bases from J, with 12 bases between. The germline CDR1 and CDR2 sequences are MGHRA and YSYEKL.

The V call is TRBV4-1, the J call TRBJ2-1; TRBD1 agrees at 10 bases. In germline, CDR1 is MGHRA, CDR2 YSYEKL. V shed 2 bases, J shed 9 bases, and the junction held 10 bases outside the gene matches. The CDR3 is 16 residues long. The CDR3 protein is CASSQSTGTGEVEQFF. CDR3 DNA sequence: TGCGCCAGCAGCCAATCCACCGGGACAGGGGAGGTTGAGCAGTTCTTC.

This clone appeared once. The chain couples TRBV7-9 to TRBJ2-7; TRBD1 is a possible D gene (6 bases). CDR1 is SEHNR, CDR2 FQNEAQ, per germline (reference sequence). The CDR3 is 15 amino acids. V was cut by 6 bases and J by 3 bases, with 18 bases left in between. The CDR3 protein is CASSSRDNYRYEQYF. CDR3 coding DNA: TGTGCCAGCAGTTCTCGGGACAACTATCGCTACGAGCAGTACTTC. Based on the CDR3 plus reference TRBV7-9 and TRBJ2-7, the full variable domain is DTGVSQNPRHKITKRGQNVTFRCDPISEHNRLYWYRQTLGQGPEFLTYFQNEAQLEKSRLLSDRFSAERPKGSFSTLEIQRTEQGDSAMYLCASSSRDNYRYEQYFGPGTRLTVT.

The V gene is TRBV10-3, the J gene TRBJ1-2; D perhaps matches TRBD1 (5 bases). Trimming shortened V by 8 bases and J by 0 bases, and 10 bases separated the two germline ends. CDR3 size: 13 residues. Germline V gene sequence: CDR1 ENHRY, CDR2 SYGVKD. The DNA for the CDR3 is TGTGCCATCTGCAGGGTCCCTAACTATGGCTACACCTTC. As protein: CAICRVPNYGYTF.

Only one count was recorded for this clone. The chain is built from TRBV7-2 and TRBJ1-1, with TRBD1 matching over 7 bases. The CDR3 runs to 16 residues. Germline values: CDR1 SGHTA, CDR2 FQGNSA. With V trimmed by 3 bases and J by 7 bases, 14 bases remained unmatched. DNA of the CDR3: TGTGCCAGCAGCTTCCCGATGACGCTACAGGGGAATGAAGCTTTCTTT. The encoded protein is CASSFPMTLQGNEAFF. Full variable domain (remainder filled in from reference TRBV7-2 and TRBJ1-1): GAGVSQSPSNKVTEKGKDVELRCDPISGHTALYWYRQSLGQGLEFLIYFQGNSAPDKSGLPSDRFSAERTGGSVSTLTIQRTQQEDSAVYLCASSFPMTLQGNEAFFGQGTRLTVV.

The J gene is TRBJ1-5, the V gene TRBV10-3; D not resolved. V lost 4 bases, J lost 1 base, and 11 bases lay in between. This CDR3 has 15 residues. The germline CDR1 and CDR2 sequences are ENHRY and SYGVKD. This CDR3 is CAISGGSSSNQPQHF. The DNA for the CDR3 is TGTGCCATCAGTGGGGGATCAAGCAGCAATCAGCCCCAGCATTTT.

The chain employs TRBV5-1 and TRBJ2-1; possible D gene TRBD1, 6 bases. This CDR3 is 12 amino acids long. Germline values: CDR1 SGHRS, CDR2 YFSETQ. V was clipped by 0 bases and J by 9 bases, with 7 bases between them. The CDR3 DNA reads TGCGCCAGCAGCTTGGGGGGGCCTGAGCAGTTCTTC. Protein sequence: CASSLGGPEQFF.

This clone turned up a few times. V usage is TRBV9 and J usage is TRBJ1-1, with 9 bases matching TRBD1. The CDR3 is made up of 13 amino acids. J gave up 8 bases and V 3 bases, and 5 bases lay outside the gene matches. Germline loops: CDR1 SGDLS, CDR2 YYNGEE. The CDR3 spells CASSGGDRVEAFF. The CDR3 nucleotides read TGTGCCAGCAGCGGCGGGGACAGGGTGGAAGCTTTCTTT.

The V gene is TRBV19, the J gene TRBJ1-4; tentatively, D is TRBD1 (5 bases). Trimming took 4 bases from V and 8 from J, leaving 14 bases between them. The CDR3 covers 14 residues. CDR1 and CDR2 (germline): LNHDA, SQIVND (reference sequence). The CDR3 region is CASSTGPWGEKLFF. DNA of the CDR3: TGTGCCAGTAGTACGGGACCCTGGGGGGAAAAACTGTTTTTT.

This clone was detected only a few times. This sequence joins TRBV30 and TRBJ1-5; a weak D match, TRBD1 (5 bases). The germline V gene encodes CDR1 GTSNPN and CDR2 SVGIG (reference sequence). This CDR3 contains 15 residues. The V end lost 2 bases, the J end lost 5 bases, and 16 bases lay between the germline ends. CDR3 protein: CAWSPPGRADQPQHF. CDR3 sequence (DNA): TGTGCCTGGAGTCCCCCGGGCAGGGCGGATCAGCCCCAGCATTTT.

The V and J genes are TRBV27 and TRBJ1-4, with no clear D. The CDR3 is 13 residues long. V lost 4 bases to trimming and J lost 4 bases, with 7 bases between them. Germline V gene sequence: CDR1 MNHEY, CDR2 SMNVEV (reference sequence). This CDR3 is CASSSQYNEKLFF. The DNA of the CDR3 is TGTGCCAGCAGTTCTCAGTATAATGAAAAACTGTTTTTT.

The genes are TRBV9 and TRBJ2-7; TRBD2 matches at 7 bases. The ends lost 0 bases at V and 6 bases at J; junction bases unmatched: 6. The CDR3 is made up of 14 amino acids. Germline assignment: CDR1 SGDLS and CDR2 YYNGEE. The DNA for the CDR3 is TGTGCCAGCAGCGTAGGGCGGGGAGGGGCCGAGCAGTACTTC. As protein: CASSVGRGGAEQYF.